This T cell receptor beta chain was captured in a study of T cell responses to AZD1222 COVID-19 vaccine. General study points: Close to half of all spike-specific TCRs reportedly target regions of the variants that are unmutated. When two AZD1222 doses had been given, Spike-specific TCR breadth and depth rose. Of the AZD1222 recipients, only 5 or 6 were seropositive at baseline.

Concerning this clone: Its antigen is not identified.

This table comes from immunoSEQ multiplex PCR, and its TCRdb copy is limited to in-frame clones, with some not included. The sample includes 80,000 or so clones, just over 90% of them seen just once. Sequencing used peripheral blood, obtained 28 days after the second AZD1222 dose. This receptor was obtained from an adult who received the AZD1222 COVID-19 vaccine.

The CDR3 loop is CASSLERTEAFF. CDR3 sequence (DNA): TGTGCCAGCAGCTTAGAGAGGACTGAAGCTTTCTTT. This chain uses TRBV7-9 with TRBJ1-1, with no clear D. Germline V gene sequence: CDR1 SEHNR, CDR2 FQNEAQ (reference sequence). This CDR3 comprises 12 residues. V was clipped by 1 base and J by 5 bases, with 5 bases between them.